This passage covers 9 T cell receptor beta chains from one sample sequenced in a study of T cells in Graves' hyperthyroidism and ophthalmopathy. Amplification yielded TCR beta CDR3 regions, with RNA transcripts as the source. Carried out on the TCR CDR3, a first-round RT-PCR used the HTBI primer set. TCRdb re-analysed the multiplex PCR reads in MiXCR, keeping a single row per CDR3 protein. The sample holds hundreds of thousands of distinct CDR3 sequences, less than 45% seen once. Sequencing was carried out using peripheral blood or thyroid tissue (not recorded which). The receptors shown here come from an adult man with Graves' disease, either hyperthyroidism or ophthalmopathy (not recorded which).

Comment on this clonotype: A much larger clone differs from this one at a single base, so this may be a read error. The J gene is TRBJ2-7, the V gene TRBV7-9; D uncertain. This CDR3 is 13 amino acids long. Germline CDR1 is SEHNR and CDR2 is FQNEAQ (reference sequence). Trimming removed 5 bases from V and 5 bases from J, with 13 bases in between. In DNA, the CDR3 is TGTGCCAGCAGCCACCCCCTTGGAGACGAGCAGTACTTC. It is translated as CASSHPLGDEQYF.

About this clonotype itself: With a much larger clone just one base away, this may be a read error. The chain carries TRBV2 and TRBJ1-1, with D maybe TRBD1 (5 bases). Looked up from germline, CDR1 is SNHLY and CDR2 is FYNNEI. This CDR3 is built from 14 residues. The CDR3 region is CASRSDTLNTEAYF. The CDR3 DNA sequence: TGTGCCAGCAGATCGGACACCTTGAACACTGAAGCTTACTTT.

The rearrangement joins TRBV5-1 to TRBJ1-1; no clear D gene. V was shortened by 3 bases and J by 0 bases, with 12 bases between the two germline ends. The length of the CDR3 is 15 residues. In germline, CDR1 is SGHRS, CDR2 YFSETQ. The chain's CDR3 is CASSSAMDLNTEAFF. The CDR3 DNA follows: TGCGCCAGCAGCTCCGCAATGGACCTGAACACTGAAGCTTTCTTT.

V gene TRBV7-2 combines with J gene TRBJ2-5, with TRBD1 as a possible D gene (6 bases). Germline values: CDR1 SGHTA, CDR2 FQGNSA. V lost 5 bases to trimming and J lost 5 bases, with 15 bases between them. This CDR3 has 14 residues. CDR3 DNA: TGTGCCAGCAGCCTCGCGACAGGTTCGGAGACCCAGTACTTC. This translates into CASSLATGSETQYF.

Turning to this clonotype: The junction differs from germline at one of its ends, possibly a read error. The chain employs TRBV11-2 and TRBJ2-5; D is possibly TRBD2 (7 bases). The CDR3 loop spans 15 amino acids. CDR1 and CDR2 from the germline V gene are SGHAT and FQNNGV. The CDR3 DNA follows: TGTGCCGGCAGCGTAGGGGGAGGGGGGCAAGAGACCCAGTACTTC. It encodes CAGSVGGGGQETQYF.

This clonotype was observed many times. The V call is TRBV7-6, the J call TRBJ2-7; D may be TRBD1 (5 bases). V lost 5 bases to trimming and J lost 2 bases, with 13 bases between them. The CDR3 consists of 14 residues. Germline loops: CDR1 SGHVS, CDR2 FNYEAQ. CDR3 protein: CASSAIQGPYEQYF. The CDR3 DNA sequence: TGTGCCAGCAGCGCCATCCAGGGCCCCTACGAGCAGTACTTC. Complete variable domain (other parts from reference TRBV7-6 and TRBJ2-7): GAGVSQSPRYKVTKRGQDVALRCDPISGHVSLYWYRQALGQGPEFLTYFNYEAQQDKSGLPNDRFSAERPEGSISTLTIQRTEQRDSAMYRCASSAIQGPYEQYFGPGTRLTVT.

This clonotype came up many times. J is TRBJ2-7 and V is TRBV29-1; 10 bases map to TRBD1. After removal of 4 bases from V and 3 bases from J, the junction contained 9 bases not matched to a gene. This CDR3 spans 15 amino acids. Germline V gene sequence: CDR1 SQVTM, CDR2 ANQGSEA. The CDR3 sequence is CSVVLGTGDLYEQYF. Here the CDR3 DNA reads TGCAGCGTTGTCCTGGGGACAGGGGACCTCTACGAGCAGTACTTC.

The chain joins TRBV19 to TRBJ1-5, with D possibly being TRBD1 (6 bases). Trimming pared 3 bases from V and 5 bases from J, leaving 14 bases between. This CDR3 is built from 15 residues. Germline V gene data show CDR1 as LNHDA and CDR2 as SQIVND (reference sequence). Here the CDR3 reads CASSIGWGGHQPQHF. Written as DNA, the CDR3 is TGTGCCAGTAGTATCGGTTGGGGGGGCCATCAGCCCCAGCATTTT.

The chain recombines TRBV2 with TRBJ2-5; no firm D call. The CDR3 runs to 14 residues. Per the germline V gene, CDR1 is SNHLY and CDR2 is FYNNEI. V was pared by 4 bases and J by 2 bases, with 11 bases between. CDR3 residues: CASSATLEQETQYF. DNA for the CDR3: TGTGCCAGCAGTGCTACGCTCGAACAAGAGACCCAGTACTTC.